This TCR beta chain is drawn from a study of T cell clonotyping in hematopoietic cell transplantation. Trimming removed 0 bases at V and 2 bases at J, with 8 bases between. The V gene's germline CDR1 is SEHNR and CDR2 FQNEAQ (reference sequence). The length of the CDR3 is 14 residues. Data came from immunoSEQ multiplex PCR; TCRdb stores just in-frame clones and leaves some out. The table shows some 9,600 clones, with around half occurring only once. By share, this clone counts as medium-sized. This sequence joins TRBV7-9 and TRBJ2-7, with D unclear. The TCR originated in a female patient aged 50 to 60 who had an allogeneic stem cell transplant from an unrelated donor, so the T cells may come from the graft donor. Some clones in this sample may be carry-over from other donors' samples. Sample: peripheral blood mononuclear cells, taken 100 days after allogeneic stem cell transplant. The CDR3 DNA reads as TGTGCCAGCAGCTTAGCGTCGGCGGCCTACGAGCAGTACTTC. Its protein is CASSLASAAYEQYF.